The 24 T cell receptor beta chains presented below share a single source sample, sequenced in a study of blood T cell repertoires in COVID-19. This table comes from immunoSEQ multiplex PCR, and its TCRdb copy is limited to in-frame clones, with some not included. This sample has under 300,000 clones, with 75% to 90% found just once. Sample: PBMCs or T cells enriched from blood (not recorded which). The receptor source for this set is a woman between 35 and 50 years old with acute COVID-19.

J is TRBJ1-4 and V is TRBV5-1, with TRBD1 matching 9 bases. This CDR3 is 16 amino acids long. Germline CDR1 reads SGHRS; CDR2 reads YFSETQ. After removal of 3 bases from V and 2 bases from J, the junction contained 5 bases not matched to a gene. CDR3 bases: TGCGCCAGCAGCTCACAGGGGGCTGGCACTAATGAAAAACTGTTTTTT. Protein product: CASSSQGAGTNEKLFF.

The gene calls are TRBV11-1 and TRBJ1-1; 8 nucleotides align to TRBD1. The CDR3 has 15 amino acids. Germline lookup yields CDR1 SGHAT and CDR2 FQDESV (reference sequence). V was clipped by 5 bases and J by 5 bases; unmatched bases: 10. This CDR3 reads CASSAPQGVMTEAFF. The CDR3 nucleotides read TGTGCCAGCAGCGCACCACAGGGGGTGATGACTGAAGCTTTCTTT.

The V call is TRBV7-3, the J call TRBJ2-3; a possible D gene is TRBD2 (5 bases). Between the trimmed V and J ends, which lost 1 base and 2 bases, there was a span of 16 bases. CDR1 is SGHTA and CDR2 is FQGTGA in the germline V gene. The CDR3 totals 17 residues. The CDR3 DNA is TGTGCCAGCAGCTTAAGGACCCCCCCGGGATCCACAGATACGCAGTATTTT. Translation: CASSLRTPPGSTDTQYF.

This CDR3 reads CASSLLLRDRSYEQYF. DNA for the CDR3: TGTGCCAGCAGTTTACTGCTCCGGGACAGGAGCTACGAGCAGTACTTC. The V call is TRBV28, the J call TRBJ2-7; 8 bases align to TRBD1. V lost 2 bases and J lost 3; bases outside the gene matches: 9. CDR1 is MDHEN, CDR2 SYDVKM, per germline. The CDR3 is made up of 16 amino acids.

Comment on this clone: Within the sample, other DNA sequences also encode this same CDR3. V and J are TRBV5-1 and TRBJ2-7; 10 positions agree with TRBD2. This CDR3 contains 15 residues. The V gene's germline CDR1 is SGHRS and CDR2 YFSETQ. V dropped 3 bases and J dropped 0; count of bases not matched to a gene: 3. DNA of the CDR3: TGCGCCAGCAGCTCCGGGACTAGCGTCTCCTACGAGCAGTACTTC. This gives the protein CASSSGTSVSYEQYF.

The chain carries TRBV18 and TRBJ2-2; possibly TRBD2 for D (6 bases). Germline CDR1 and CDR2: KGHSH and LQKENI. The CDR3 consists of 16 residues. V dropped 0 bases and J dropped 2 bases, with 10 bases sitting between them. Here the CDR3 reads CASSPPGGPNTGELFF. Here the CDR3 DNA reads TGTGCCAGCTCACCACCGGGGGGACCAAACACCGGGGAGCTGTTTTTT.

The chain links TRBV7-2 to TRBJ2-1, with TRBD2 identical over 9 bases. Germline loops: CDR1 SGHTA, CDR2 FQGNSA. Trimming at V came to 3 bases and at J to 3 bases, leaving 0 bases not matched to a gene. This CDR3 comprises 14 residues. DNA for the CDR3: TGTGCCAGCAGCTTGACTAGCGGCTACAATGAGCAGTTCTTC. Its translation: CASSLTSGYNEQFF.

The chain combines TRBV19 with TRBJ1-2; TRBD1 matches 7 bases. Trimming cost V 3 bases and J 7 bases; bases outside gene matches: 11. CDR1 LNHDA and CDR2 SQIVND come from the germline V gene (reference sequence). There are 15 residues in the CDR3. DNA of the CDR3: TGTGCCAGTAGTATTGCCAACAGGGGTGACGCTGGCTACACCTTC. Translated, it gives CASSIANRGDAGYTF.

The V call is TRBV30, the J call TRBJ1-5; 7 nucleotides agree with TRBD1. The CDR3 has 16 residues. Losses at the gene ends were 1 base for V and 3 bases for J; bases not matched to a gene: 9. Germline loops: CDR1 GTSNPN, CDR2 SVGIG (reference sequence). CDR3 sequence: CAWSELTGVVNQPQHF. The CDR3 DNA reads as TGTGCCTGGAGTGAGTTAACAGGGGTAGTCAATCAGCCCCAGCATTTT.

This clone was counted only a few times. V usage is TRBV15 and J usage is TRBJ1-3, with TRBD1 as a possible D gene (6 bases). From germline, CDR1 is LNHNV and CDR2 YYDKDF (reference sequence). The V end was cut by 4 bases, the J end by 0 bases, with 7 bases between. This CDR3 spans 14 amino acids. CDR3 amino acids: CATSTGVSGNTIYF. DNA of the CDR3: TGTGCCACCAGCACAGGGGTCTCTGGAAACACCATATATTTT.

The V gene is TRBV7-9, the J gene TRBJ2-2; possibly TRBD2 for D (6 bases). The germline V and J ends were trimmed by 0 bases and 7 bases, with 9 bases remaining between them. The germline CDR1 and CDR2 sequences are SEHNR and FQNEAQ (reference sequence). The CDR3 sequence is 14 residues long. This CDR3 is CASSLAGGNGELFF. The CDR3 nucleotides are TGTGCCAGCAGCTTAGCGGGAGGTAACGGGGAGCTGTTTTTT. The complete variable domain, with remaining parts taken from reference TRBV7-9 and TRBJ2-2, reads DTGVSQNPRHKITKRGQNVTFRCDPISEHNRLYWYRQTLGQGPEFLTYFQNEAQLEKSRLLSDRFSAERPKGSFSTLEIQRTEQGDSAMYLCASSLAGGNGELFFGEGSRLTVL.

The chain uses TRBV11-2 and TRBJ1-2, with unresolved D. CDR1 is SGHAT, CDR2 FQNNGV, per germline. Trimming cost V 5 bases and J 6 bases, with 13 bases left between them. The CDR3 runs 13 residues. DNA for the CDR3: TGTGCCAGCAGCACTACTAGGGTTGATGGCTACACCTTC. It specifies CASSTTRVDGYTF.

The V call is TRBV19, the J call TRBJ1-1, with a weak D call TRBD1 (5 bases). This CDR3 spans 13 amino acids. From germline, CDR1 is LNHDA and CDR2 SQIVND (reference sequence). V was trimmed by 8 bases and J by 3 bases, leaving 13 bases between them. In DNA, the CDR3 is TGTGCCAGTTCCAGGGCGGTGGACACTGAAGCTTTCTTT. Protein sequence: CASSRAVDTEAFF.

The genes are TRBV14 and TRBJ2-1, with 10 bases lining up with TRBD1. This CDR3 is built from 16 residues. V trimming: 3 bases; J trimming: 2 bases; junction bases outside the gene matches: 4. Germline V lookup: CDR1 SGHDN, CDR2 FVKESK. The CDR3 loop is CASSQRQGATYNEQFF. The CDR3 DNA reads TGTGCCAGCAGCCAGAGACAGGGGGCAACCTACAATGAGCAGTTCTTC. The full variable domain, its missing parts supplied by reference TRBV14 and TRBJ2-1, is EAGVTQFPSHSVIEKGQTVTLRCDPISGHDNLYWYRRVMGKEIKFLLHFVKESKQDESGMPNNRFLAERTGGTYSTLKVQPAELEDSGVYFCASSQRQGATYNEQFFGPGTRLTVL.

CDR3 region: CASSLGQGAGNTIYF. CDR3 DNA sequence: TGCGCCAGCAGCTTGGGACAGGGGGCTGGAAACACCATATATTTT. The V and J genes are TRBV5-1 and TRBJ1-3; TRBD1 matches 9 bases. V dropped 0 bases and J dropped 2; count of bases not matched to a gene: 0. This CDR3 spans 15 amino acids. Germline V lookup: CDR1 SGHRS, CDR2 YFSETQ.

The chain combines TRBV19 with TRBJ1-1; perhaps TRBD1 as D (5 bases). Germline V gene sequence: CDR1 LNHDA, CDR2 SQIVND (reference sequence). The CDR3 runs to 13 residues. V was cut by 1 base and J by 7 bases, with 10 bases left in between. The CDR3 reads CASSIVGGYEAFF. Here the CDR3 DNA reads TGTGCCAGTAGTATAGTGGGGGGTTATGAAGCTTTCTTT.

The chain recombines TRBV12-3 or TRBV12-4 with TRBJ1-1; TRBD1 matches at 8 bases. The J segment lost 9 bases and the V segment lost 7 bases, leaving 10 bases of the junction unmatched. The CDR3 contains 13 residues. CDR3 loop: CASTFKRQGQAFF. The CDR3 nucleotides read TGTGCCAGCACCTTTAAACGACAGGGGCAAGCTTTCTTT.

The chain joins TRBV10-3 to TRBJ1-2; TRBD1 aligns across 9 bases. Germline V gene sequence: CDR1 ENHRY, CDR2 SYGVKD. Germline trimming cut 4 bases from V and 1 base from J; bases unmatched to any gene: 4. The CDR3 has 15 residues. The CDR3 DNA sequence: TGTGCCATCAGTGGACCGGGACAGGGTAACTATGGCTACACCTTC. Its protein product is CAISGPGQGNYGYTF.

This chain uses TRBV4-1 with TRBJ1-6, with 9 nucleotides matching TRBD1. Germline V gives CDR1 MGHRA, CDR2 YSYEKL. The length of the CDR3 is 15 residues. The V and J ends lost 3 bases and 8 bases, in that order; junction bases with no gene match: 5. CDR3: CASSHPTGGDSPLHF. In DNA, the CDR3 is TGCGCCAGCAGCCACCCTACAGGGGGCGATTCACCCCTCCACTTT.

The chain joins TRBV13 to TRBJ2-1, with D perhaps matching TRBD2 (7 bases). This CDR3 is 15 amino acids long. CDR1 and CDR2 from the germline V gene are PRHDT and FYEKMQ (reference sequence). The V end lost 6 bases, the J end lost 8 bases, and 20 bases lay between the germline ends. In DNA, the CDR3 is TGTGCCAGCAGAATAGGGGGGAGGGCCCCGGATGAGCAGTTCTTC. This sequence encodes CASRIGGRAPDEQFF.

The chain employs TRBV6-5 and TRBJ2-7; 10 nucleotides align to TRBD2. Germline values: CDR1 MNHEY, CDR2 SVGAGI. Trimming at V came to 6 bases and at J to 6 bases, leaving 8 bases not matched to a gene. The CDR3 length is 14 residues. The DNA of the CDR3 is TGTGCCAGCAGGCTAGCGGGAGACCTCGCCGAGCAGTACTTC. The encoded protein is CASRLAGDLAEQYF.

The rearrangement joins TRBV9 to TRBJ2-1, with 8 bases aligning to TRBD2. CDR1 and CDR2 (germline): SGDLS, YYNGEE. CDR3 length: 18 residues. V lost 0 bases and J lost 7; bases outside the gene matches: 15. The CDR3 nucleotides read TGTGCCAGCAGCGTAGGAGGTACTAGCGGAGGAAGGGAGAATGAGCAGTTCTTC. Its protein is CASSVGGTSGGRENEQFF.

The chain links TRBV29-1 to TRBJ2-3; no clear D gene. Germline lookup yields CDR1 SQVTM and CDR2 ANQGSEA. The length of the CDR3 is 14 residues. The V end lost 7 bases, the J end lost 0 bases, and 14 bases lay between the germline ends. The CDR3, as DNA: TGCAGCGCGGATGCTACTTCTAGCACAGATACGCAGTATTTT. It translates to CSADATSSTDTQYF.

The V gene is TRBV5-1, the J gene TRBJ1-1; D perhaps matches TRBD1 (5 bases). Germline V gene lookup returns CDR1 SGHRS and CDR2 YFSETQ. Trimming took 4 bases from V and 3 from J, leaving 10 bases between them. The CDR3 covers 13 residues. Here the CDR3 DNA reads TGCGCCAGCAGCACACAGGATGACACTGAAGCTTTCTTT. Protein: CASSTQDDTEAFF. Using reference TRBV5-1 and TRBJ1-1 for the parts outside the CDR3, the full variable domain is KAGVTQTPRYLIKTRGQQVTLSCSPISGHRSVSWYQQTPGQGLQFLFEYFSETQRNKGNFPGRFSGRQFSNSRSEMNVSTLELGDSALYLCASSTQDDTEAFFGQGTRLTVV.